Below are 23 T cell receptor beta chains sequenced from a single sample in a study of shared clonotypes between healthy human individuals. Naive CD8 isolation took CD45RO-negative cells positively selected for CCR7 and excluded terminally differentiated effector memory CD45RA+ cells. Using immunoSEQ multiplex PCR, the repertoire was profiled, and TCRdb retains in-frame clones only, with some absent. Of roughly 2 million clones in the sample, about 95% were seen once. The sequencing input was naive CD8+ T cells sorted from blood. Source of these receptors: a man between 18 and 29 years old in good health.

DNA of the CDR3: TGTGCCAGCAGCTTAGGGCTTGGTTCACCCCTCCACTTT. Amino acid sequence: CASSLGLGSPLHF. V and J are TRBV7-8 and TRBJ1-6; D ambiguous. The CDR3 spans 13 residues. Germline V CDR1 and CDR2: SGHVS, FQNEAQ. V lost 1 base, J lost 9 bases, and 7 bases lay in between.

This chain connects TRBV27 to TRBJ2-1, with 7 bases identical to TRBD2. With V trimmed by 2 bases and J by 3 bases, 10 bases remained unmatched. CDR3 size: 17 residues. Germline lookup yields CDR1 MNHEY and CDR2 SMNVEV (reference sequence). The DNA for the CDR3 is TGTGCCAGCAGTTTAAGAAGGGCGGGGGAGTTCTACAATGAGCAGTTCTTC. This translates into CASSLRRAGEFYNEQFF.

The genes are TRBV13 and TRBJ2-5, with D unresolved. The V end was cut by 5 bases, the J end by 9 bases, with 19 bases between. The CDR3 sequence is 14 residues long. Germline CDR1 and CDR2: PRHDT and FYEKMQ (reference sequence). The CDR3 sequence is CASSARTDDPAQYF. The CDR3 bases are TGTGCCAGCAGCGCTAGGACGGACGATCCGGCCCAGTACTTC.

The V gene is TRBV4-1, the J gene TRBJ2-7, with a weak D call TRBD2 (5 bases). This CDR3 comprises 16 residues. Trimming removed 0 bases at V and 5 bases at J, with 17 bases between. Germline V gene data show CDR1 as MGHRA and CDR2 as YSYEKL. The DNA of the CDR3 is TGCGCCAGCAGCCAAGATGTAGAGCGGTTCACGAACGAGCAGTACTTC. This sequence encodes CASSQDVERFTNEQYF.

This clone was counted a single time. Other DNA sequences in this specimen translate into the identical CDR3. The chain uses TRBV27 and TRBJ2-7; 10 nucleotides agree with TRBD1. Germline CDR1 is MNHEY and CDR2 is SMNVEV (reference sequence). J was trimmed by 3 bases and V by 2 bases; bases with no gene match: 1. The CDR3 is 14 amino acids. The CDR3 sequence is CASSLGDRGYEQYF. CDR3 coding DNA: TGTGCCAGCAGTTTAGGGGACAGGGGCTACGAGCAGTACTTC.

The V call is TRBV11-3, the J call TRBJ2-5; no reliable D call. Germline V CDR1 and CDR2: SGHNT, YENEEA. V lost 1 base, J lost 1 base, and 4 bases lay in between. CDR3 length equals 13 residues. The CDR3 here is CASSLGVQETQYF. CDR3 DNA: TGTGCCAGCAGCTTAGGGGTCCAAGAGACCCAGTACTTC.

V gene TRBV11-3 combines with J gene TRBJ2-7; D is possibly TRBD1 (6 bases). Trimming removed 2 bases at V and 2 bases at J, with 7 bases between. Germline V lookup: CDR1 SGHNT, CDR2 YENEEA. This CDR3 contains 13 residues. In DNA, the CDR3 is TGTGCCAGCAGCTTACCAGGGGCCTACGAGCAGTACTTC. Translating it yields CASSLPGAYEQYF.

The chain employs TRBV4-3 and TRBJ2-2, with D tentatively TRBD1 (6 bases). Per germline, CDR1 LGHNA and CDR2 YSLEER. CDR3 length equals 17 residues. Trimming stripped 3 bases from V and 4 bases from J, with 18 bases between. CDR3 in amino acids: CASSHIDTGLATGELFF. DNA for the CDR3: TGCGCCAGCAGCCACATCGATACAGGGTTGGCCACCGGGGAGCTGTTTTTT.

The count of this clone is one. V is TRBV9 and J is TRBJ2-7; 8 bases map to TRBD1. The V segment lost 4 bases and the J segment 3 bases; nucleotides outside the gene matches: 12. This CDR3 is built from 16 residues. CDR1 is SGDLS and CDR2 is YYNGEE in the germline V gene. The CDR3 DNA sequence: TGTGCCAGCAGCCCAGGGGGGTCAGGGGGCTTCTACGAGCAGTACTTC. Amino acids: CASSPGGSGGFYEQYF.

This clone was seen only once. The gene calls are TRBV5-4 and TRBJ1-1; possible D gene TRBD1, 5 bases. V dropped 8 bases and J dropped 2 bases, with 16 bases sitting between them. This CDR3 contains 14 residues. Germline V lookup: CDR1 SGHNT, CDR2 YYREEE (reference sequence). CDR3 sequence reads: CASTAGTTNTEAFF. CDR3 bases: TGTGCCAGTACCGCGGGGACTACTAACACTGAAGCTTTCTTT.

This chain joins TRBV29-1 and TRBJ2-6; D ambiguous. Germline loops: CDR1 SQVTM, CDR2 ANQGSEA. Deletions cut 4 bases from V and 1 base from J, with 8 bases between. The CDR3 length is 14 residues. CDR3 sequence reads: CSVAPGSGANVLTF. The DNA of the CDR3 is TGCAGCGTTGCCCCAGGATCTGGGGCCAACGTCCTGACTTTC. Full variable domain (remainder filled in from reference TRBV29-1 and TRBJ2-6): SAVISQKPSRDICQRGTSLTIQCQVDSQVTMMFWYRQQPGQSLTLIATANQGSEATYESGFVIDKFPISRPNLTFSTLTVSNMSPEDSSIYLCSVAPGSGANVLTFGAGSRLTVL.

This clone was counted once. This same CDR3 is encoded by further DNA sequences in the sample. This sequence joins TRBV7-9 and TRBJ2-1; a weak D match, TRBD2 (6 bases). This CDR3 region has 14 residues. V was pared by 3 bases and J by 0 bases, with 6 bases between. CDR1 and CDR2 (germline): SEHNR, FQNEAQ (reference sequence). In DNA form, the CDR3 reads TGTGCCAGCAGCTTCGGGAGCTCCTACAATGAGCAGTTCTTC. The encoded protein is CASSFGSSYNEQFF.

The rearrangement joins TRBV10-3 to TRBJ2-3; D unclear. The V and J ends lost 6 bases and 3 bases respectively, with 19 bases between them. CDR1 is ENHRY, CDR2 SYGVKD, per germline. The CDR3 loop spans 16 amino acids. This CDR3 reads CAISRRRQVITDTQYF. In DNA, the CDR3 is TGTGCCATCAGCCGCCGCCGGCAGGTGATTACAGATACGCAGTATTTT.

This chain links TRBV13 with TRBJ2-1; 13 nucleotides line up with TRBD2. J lost 4 bases, V lost 4 bases, and 13 bases had no gene match. Germline V gives CDR1 PRHDT, CDR2 FYEKMQ (reference sequence). This CDR3 is built from 19 residues. CDR3 sequence reads: CASSSRGLAGALFYNEQFF. The CDR3 coding sequence is TGTGCCAGCAGCTCCCGAGGACTAGCGGGAGCCTTATTTTACAATGAGCAGTTCTTC.

This clone was seen a few times. J is TRBJ1-6 and V is TRBV9; D unresolved. This CDR3 is 12 amino acids long. Germline V gene sequence: CDR1 SGDLS, CDR2 YYNGEE. Trimming shortened V by 0 bases and J by 9 bases, and 4 bases separated the two germline ends. For the CDR3, the DNA is TGTGCCAGCAGCGTAGGGACTTCACCCCTCCACTTT. Amino acids: CASSVGTSPLHF. Full variable domain (rest looked up from reference TRBV9 and TRBJ1-6): DSGVTQTPKHLITATGQRVTLRCSPRSGDLSVYWYQQSLDQGLQFLIQYYNGEERAKGNILERFSAQQFPDLHSELNLSSLELGDSALYFCASSVGTSPLHFGNGTRLTVT.

The chain uses TRBV10-3 and TRBJ2-5; TRBD1 or TRBD2 may be the D gene (5 bases each). Trimming shortened V by 0 bases and J by 4 bases, and 12 bases separated the two germline ends. This CDR3 contains 15 residues. CDR1 and CDR2 (germline): ENHRY, SYGVKD. The CDR3 bases are TGTGCCATCAGTGAGTCGTGGGCAGGGAGAGAGACCCAGTACTTC. This sequence encodes CAISESWAGRETQYF.

On this clone itself: Other DNA variants within this sample encode the same CDR3. The chain links TRBV9 to TRBJ1-2, with 8 positions matching TRBD1. V was pared by 4 bases and J by 0 bases, with 5 bases of the junction left unmatched. The CDR3 is 15 residues long. CDR1 and CDR2 from the germline V gene are SGDLS and YYNGEE. This CDR3 reads CASSTRTGTNYGYTF. The CDR3 nucleotides are TGTGCCAGCAGCACTAGGACAGGGACTAACTATGGCTACACCTTC. Full variable domain (rest looked up from reference TRBV9 and TRBJ1-2): DSGVTQTPKHLITATGQRVTLRCSPRSGDLSVYWYQQSLDQGLQFLIQYYNGEERAKGNILERFSAQQFPDLHSELNLSSLELGDSALYFCASSTRTGTNYGYTFGSGTRLTVV.

The rearrangement joins TRBV5-1 to TRBJ2-3, with 8 nucleotides matching TRBD2. CDR1 and CDR2 (germline): SGHRS, YFSETQ. With V trimmed by 4 bases and J by 3 bases, 7 bases remained unmatched. CDR3 length: 15 amino acids. In DNA form, the CDR3 reads TGCGCCAGCAGCCTAGCGGGCACACAGACAGATACGCAGTATTTT. Its protein product is CASSLAGTQTDTQYF.

This sequence joins TRBV27 and TRBJ1-4; tentative D call: TRBD1 (5 bases). The CDR3 spans 14 residues. Trimming stripped 6 bases from V and 8 bases from J, with 16 bases between. The germline V gene has CDR1 MNHEY and CDR2 SMNVEV (reference sequence). The CDR3 here is CASSYTGTKEKLFF. The CDR3 DNA reads TGTGCCAGCAGCTATACCGGGACCAAAGAAAAACTGTTTTTT.

The rearrangement uses TRBV11-2 and TRBJ1-1; D perhaps matches TRBD1 (5 bases). Germline V gene lookup returns CDR1 SGHAT and CDR2 FQNNGV. Trimming shortened V by 7 bases and J by 8 bases, and 17 bases separated the two germline ends. The CDR3 runs 13 residues. The CDR3 DNA reads as TGTGCCAGCAAACCGGGGGACGGCTGGGAAGCTTTCTTT. This encodes CASKPGDGWEAFF. Looking up the rest from reference TRBV11-2 and TRBJ1-1 gives the full variable domain: EAGVAQSPRYKIIEKRQSVAFWCNPISGHATLYWYQQILGQGPKLLIQFQNNGVVDDSQLPKDRFSAERLKGVDSTLKIQPAKLEDSAVYLCASKPGDGWEAFFGQGTRLTVV.

The chain has TRBV19 and TRBJ2-7; D unresolved. The CDR3 runs to 12 residues. Deletions cut 6 bases from V and 6 bases from J, with 12 bases between. CDR1 and CDR2 from the germline V gene are LNHDA and SQIVND (reference sequence). CDR3 DNA sequence: TGTGCCAGTAGCGGATGGAGCTCCGAGCAGTACTTC. This sequence encodes CASSGWSSEQYF.

This sequence joins TRBV10-2 and TRBJ2-1; 8 bases align to TRBD2. The CDR3 loop spans 15 amino acids. Trimming took 3 bases from V and 6 from J; bases not matched to a gene: 7. Per the germline V gene, CDR1 is WSHSY and CDR2 is SAAADI. CDR3 coding DNA: TGCGCCAGCAGTGAAGCGGGAGAAGGGGGCAATGAGCAGTTCTTC. Protein sequence: CASSEAGEGGNEQFF.

The chain is built from TRBV9 and TRBJ2-2; D is unclear. V was cut by 6 bases and J by 6 bases, with 12 bases left in between. CDR1 SGDLS and CDR2 YYNGEE come from the germline V gene. The CDR3 totals 13 residues. CDR3 DNA sequence: TGTGCCAGCACCGATTTGGGTTCCGGGGAGCTGTTTTTT. This sequence encodes CASTDLGSGELFF.